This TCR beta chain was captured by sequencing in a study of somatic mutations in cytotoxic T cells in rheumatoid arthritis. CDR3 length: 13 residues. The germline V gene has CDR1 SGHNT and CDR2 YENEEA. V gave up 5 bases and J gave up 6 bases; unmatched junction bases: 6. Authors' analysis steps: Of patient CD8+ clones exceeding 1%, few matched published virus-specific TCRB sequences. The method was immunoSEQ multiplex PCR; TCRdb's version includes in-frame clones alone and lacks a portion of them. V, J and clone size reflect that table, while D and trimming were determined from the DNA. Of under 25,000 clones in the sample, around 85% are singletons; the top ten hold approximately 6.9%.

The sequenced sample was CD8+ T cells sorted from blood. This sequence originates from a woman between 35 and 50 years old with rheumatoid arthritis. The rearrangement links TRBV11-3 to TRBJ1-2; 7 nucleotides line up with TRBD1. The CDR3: CASSHQGGNGYTF. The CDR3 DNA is TGTGCCAGCAGCCACCAAGGGGGCAATGGCTACACCTTC.